This TCR beta chain was profiled in a study of cytomegalovirus exposure and HLA in healthy donors (dated by TCRdb to about 2017). With regard to the full study: According to a later analysis, the 120 or so validation repertoires were produced on the same platform as the 700 or so repertoires of the first cohort. The study aimed to test whether cataloging public T cell receptors could reveal signatures of past pathogen exposure. Besides the first cohort of more than 650 subjects, a separate validation cohort made up of around 120 different subjects was used. To predict cytomegalovirus infection status, the study brought together high-throughput TCR immunosequencing, statistical association of individual TCRs with disease status, and machine learning.

The library was obtained by the immunoSEQ multiplex PCR assay. The study's processing was this. A statistical classification framework was developed to diagnose cytomegalovirus status using the catalog of TCR beta chain sequences. Imported from immuneACCESS, the table was reduced by TCRdb to in-frame sequences with V and J called. These copies leave out some clones; in studies compared against another copy, an unresolved V gene accounts for under half, and the cause of the remainder is not known. The V and J calls and the clone size are those of that table, but D and trimming were determined from the DNA. The sample records 70,000 or so clones, about 91% of which are singletons. The top ten clonotypes cover roughly 3.1% of the sample. Paper-wide results and their limitations: According to the authors, the approach could potentially be generalized to other disease states and immunological phenotypes. In the study, about 150 TCR beta chains were listed as associated with cytomegalovirus. A later analysis found that TCRs clustered in the first cohort also tended to co-occur in the 120 validation repertoires, with about 94% of cluster scores above 0. All 120 or so repertoires were used to score co-occurrence in the validation cohort in a later analysis, because that analysis had no HLA typing for the cohort. In vitro tests confirmed that three of the cytomegalovirus-associated TCR beta chains recognize cytomegalovirus antigens. Most TCR sequences were observed very rarely across donors, whereas some public TCRs were present in many individuals. The classifier was reported to diagnose cytomegalovirus status with high specificity and sensitivity in both the original cohort and the validation cohort.

The junction shows trimming of 10 bases on V and 0 bases on J, plus 16 bases between the germline ends. CDR1 and CDR2, per the germline V gene (reference sequence), are MNHEY and SMNVEV. The CDR3 holds 14 amino acids from the cysteine to the phenylalanine. The kept DNA is CDR3 alone, 42 bases in frame from the first base. As regards this clone: The antigen this receptor binds is unknown. Nothing much larger sits one base from this clone, and base qualities are not available.

The donors belonged to the validation cohort of roughly 120 subjects, which was separate from the approximately 700-subject first cohort. The TCR originated in a man in his late teens or twenties in good health and CMV-seronegative. The V and J segments used are TRBV27 and TRBJ2-7, with a weak D call of TRBD1 (6 bases match). Source material: PBMCs. The CDR3 reads as follows: CATGRGYSSYEQYF. The DNA is as follows: TGTGCCACTGGTAGGGGGTATAGCTCCTACGAGCAGTACTTC.